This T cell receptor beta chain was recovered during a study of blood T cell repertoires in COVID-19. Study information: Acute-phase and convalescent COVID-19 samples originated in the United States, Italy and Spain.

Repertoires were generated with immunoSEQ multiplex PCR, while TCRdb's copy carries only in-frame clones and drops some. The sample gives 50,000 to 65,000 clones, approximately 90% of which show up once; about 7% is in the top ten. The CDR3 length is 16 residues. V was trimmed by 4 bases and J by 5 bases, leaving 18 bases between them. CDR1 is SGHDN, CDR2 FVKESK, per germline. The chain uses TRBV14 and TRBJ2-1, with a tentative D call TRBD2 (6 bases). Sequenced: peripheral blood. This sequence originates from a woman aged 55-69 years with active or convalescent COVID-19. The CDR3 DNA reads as TGTGCCAGCAGCCTTTCGACTAGATGGCGGAACAATGAGCAGTTCTTC. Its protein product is CASSLSTRWRNNEQFF.